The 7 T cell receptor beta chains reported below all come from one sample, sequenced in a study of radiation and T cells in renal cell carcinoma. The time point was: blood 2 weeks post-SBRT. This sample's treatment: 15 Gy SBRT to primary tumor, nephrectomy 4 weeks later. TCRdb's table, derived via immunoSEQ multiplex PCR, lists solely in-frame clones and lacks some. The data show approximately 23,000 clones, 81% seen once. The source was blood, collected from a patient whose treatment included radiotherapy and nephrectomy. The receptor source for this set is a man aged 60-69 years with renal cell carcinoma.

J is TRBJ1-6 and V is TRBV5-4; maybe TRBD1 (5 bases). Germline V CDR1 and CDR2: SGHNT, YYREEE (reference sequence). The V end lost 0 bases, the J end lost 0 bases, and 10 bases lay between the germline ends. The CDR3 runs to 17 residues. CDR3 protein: CASSLVGPVSYNSPLHF. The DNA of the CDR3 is TGTGCCAGCAGCTTGGTGGGGCCTGTCTCCTATAATTCACCCCTCCACTTT. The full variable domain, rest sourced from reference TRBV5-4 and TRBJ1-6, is ETGVTQSPTHLIKTRGQQVTLRCSSQSGHNTVSWYQQALGQGPQFIFQYYREEENGRGNFPPRFSGLQFPNYSSELNVNALELDDSALYLCASSLVGPVSYNSPLHFGNGTRLTVT.

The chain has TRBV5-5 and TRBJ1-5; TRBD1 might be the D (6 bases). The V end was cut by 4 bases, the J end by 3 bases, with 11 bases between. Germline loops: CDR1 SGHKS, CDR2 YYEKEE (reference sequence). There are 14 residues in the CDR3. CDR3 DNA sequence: TGTGCCAGCAGCAAGGGGGTTTACAATCAGCCCCAGCATTTT. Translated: CASSKGVYNQPQHF. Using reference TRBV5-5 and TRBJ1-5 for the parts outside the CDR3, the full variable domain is DAGVTQSPTHLIKTRGQQVTLRCSPISGHKSVSWYQQVLGQGPQFIFQYYEKEERGRGNFPDRFSARQFPNYSSELNVNALLLGDSALYLCASSKGVYNQPQHFGDGTRLSIL.

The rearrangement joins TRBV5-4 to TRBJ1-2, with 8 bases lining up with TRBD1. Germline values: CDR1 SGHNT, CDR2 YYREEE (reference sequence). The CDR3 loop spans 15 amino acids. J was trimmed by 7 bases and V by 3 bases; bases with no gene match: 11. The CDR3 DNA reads TGTGCCAGCAGCTCCCATAGGCAGGGGGCGAGTGGCTACACCTTC. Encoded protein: CASSSHRQGASGYTF.

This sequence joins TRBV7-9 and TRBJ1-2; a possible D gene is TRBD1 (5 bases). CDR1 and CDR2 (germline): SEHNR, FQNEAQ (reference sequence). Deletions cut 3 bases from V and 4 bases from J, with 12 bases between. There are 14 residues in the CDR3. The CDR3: CASSFIGRVYGYTF. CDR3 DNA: TGTGCCAGCAGCTTTATCGGCAGGGTCTATGGCTACACCTTC.

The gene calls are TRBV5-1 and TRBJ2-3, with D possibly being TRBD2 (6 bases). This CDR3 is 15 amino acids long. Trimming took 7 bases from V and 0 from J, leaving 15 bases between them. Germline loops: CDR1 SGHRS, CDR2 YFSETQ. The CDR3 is CASARNSGSTDTQYF. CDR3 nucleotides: TGCGCCAGCGCGAGAAATAGCGGAAGCACAGATACGCAGTATTTT.

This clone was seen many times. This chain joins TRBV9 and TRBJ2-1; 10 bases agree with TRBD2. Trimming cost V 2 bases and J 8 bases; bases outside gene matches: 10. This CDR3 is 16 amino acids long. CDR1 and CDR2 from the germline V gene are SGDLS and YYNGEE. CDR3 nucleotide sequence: TGTGCCAGCAGCGTGATAGCGGGAGGTCGGGGGGATGAGCAGTTCTTC. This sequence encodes CASSVIAGGRGDEQFF.

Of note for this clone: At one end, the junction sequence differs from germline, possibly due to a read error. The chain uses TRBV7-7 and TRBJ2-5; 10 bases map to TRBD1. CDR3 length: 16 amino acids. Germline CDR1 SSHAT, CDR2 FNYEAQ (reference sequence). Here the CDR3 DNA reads TGTGCTAGCAGCTTACAGTACGGGACAGGGGTAGGGACCCAGTACTTC. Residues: CASSLQYGTGVGTQYF.